This T cell receptor beta chain is drawn from a study of blood T cell repertoires in COVID-19 (dated by TCRdb to about 2020). Study-level background: Collaborator samples came from the United States, Italy and Spain and covered acute and convalescent phases of COVID-19. The material from the prospective study consisted of cDNA or gDNA derived from T cells, B-cell-depleted T cells, or PBMCs. Samples came from the ongoing ImmuneRACE study (first 160 participants) plus 1,254 subjects from 6 global collaborators. Subjects who had been exposed to COVID-19, were actively infected with it, or had recovered from it provided the deeply sampled blood TCRbeta repertoires that made up the dataset. Where available, HLA class I and class II types were taken from metadata supplied by the sample provider and were not determined by assay-based typing. Nearly every sample came with metadata listing a de-identified subject ID, COVID-19 status, age in years and sex. The repertoires were released in a freely available public database meant as a resource for research on the immune response to SARS-CoV-2. The paper's findings and limits, for the study overall: The amount of clinical and demographic metadata varied by source and participant and was provided uncurated.

As regards this clone: The antigen it recognizes is unknown. Base-call qualities are not available, and no considerably larger clone is one nucleotide away.

The immunoSEQ Assay, a bias-controlled multiplex PCR, was used to amplify TCRbeta CDR3 regions from genomic DNA. The authors' pipeline ran thus. Within the assay, amplification of reference gene primers was used to estimate how many nucleated cells each sample contained. To quantify the absolute abundance of each unique TCRbeta CDR3 rearrangement, sequence reads were collapsed and filtered. For each sample, productive Simpson clonality was calculated as the square root of Simpson's diversity index over productive rearrangements. Held by TCRdb, this immuneACCESS table contains in-frame sequences only and omits some clones. Under half of the omission traces to an unresolved V gene where checked; the cause of the rest is unknown. D and trimming come from the DNA, and the V and J calls and clone size come from that table. This sample has some 49,000 clones in its table, and about 85% of those were observed once. Roughly 10% of the sample is held by the ten biggest clonotypes.

Collaborating institutions collected whole blood in K2EDTA tubes following their own protocols. For TCRbeta analysis, collaborator samples were shipped as frozen whole blood, as isolated PBMCs, or as DNA extracted from either sample type. From a lookup of the germline V gene, CDR1 and CDR2 are ENHRY and SYGVKD. The CDR3 numbers 13 residues from cysteine through phenylalanine. The DNA shown is the 39-base CDR3, in frame from base 1. V is reduced by 6 bases and J by 9 bases, leaving a spacing of 18 bases between them. The specimen sequenced was peripheral blood. This chain joins TRBV10-3 to TRBJ2-7; TRBD2 is possibly the D segment (5 matching bases). This TCR derives from a human donor in a cohort sampled during active COVID-19. The CDR3 reads CAIRRVPQEGQYF. The nucleotide sequence reads as follows: TGTGCCATCAGGCGTGTGCCACAAGAGGGGCAGTACTTC.